These 23 T cell receptor beta chains were all obtained from the same sample, sequenced in a study of cytomegalovirus exposure and HLA in healthy donors. Vbeta (60) and Jbeta (13) primers were used in the PCR. The method was immunoSEQ multiplex PCR; TCRdb's version includes in-frame clones alone and lacks a portion of them. Here the sample spans 150,000 or so clones, around 80% being singletons. The sample consisted of PBMCs. These receptor sequences come from a middle-aged woman in good health and CMV-seronegative.

J is TRBJ2-5 and V is TRBV10-2, with unresolved D. The CDR3 is 12 residues long. V dropped 7 bases and J dropped 4 bases, with 10 bases sitting between them. Germline CDR1 and CDR2: WSHSY and SAAADI. CDR3 bases: TGCGCCAGCACCCAGGCCTCAGAGACCCAGTACTTC. It translates to CASTQASETQYF.

The table lists this clone with a few counts. The chain is built from TRBV11-3 and TRBJ1-2; 8 bases are shared with TRBD1. This CDR3 contains 17 residues. Germline CDR1 reads SGHNT; CDR2 reads YENEEA. V lost 4 bases to trimming and J lost 1 base; unmatched junction nucleotides: 11. The CDR3 DNA reads TGTGCCAGCAGCTCACTCTCAGGACAGGGCTTTAACTATGGCTACACCTTC. This sequence encodes CASSSLSGQGFNYGYTF.

The V call is TRBV7-6, the J call TRBJ2-7; TRBD2 aligns across 7 bases. Germline loops: CDR1 SGHVS, CDR2 FNYEAQ. With 3 bases clipped from V and 1 base from J, the junction kept 9 bases outside the gene matches. The CDR3 sequence is 16 residues long. The CDR3 here is CASSFGRSDSSYEQYF. DNA of the CDR3: TGTGCCAGCAGCTTCGGGAGGTCCGACTCATCCTACGAGCAGTACTTC.

The chain couples TRBV7-9 to TRBJ2-5, with TRBD2 as a possible D gene (5 bases). V lost 1 base and J lost 4, with 7 bases in between. CDR3 length: 13 residues. Germline CDR1 reads SEHNR; CDR2 reads FQNEAQ (reference sequence). The CDR3 sequence is CASSLGRAETQYF. CDR3 coding DNA: TGTGCCAGCAGCTTAGGGCGGGCAGAGACCCAGTACTTC.

The V gene is TRBV11-2, the J gene TRBJ1-1; unclear D gene. This CDR3 region has 12 residues. The germline CDR1 and CDR2 sequences are SGHAT and FQNNGV. The V gene lost 2 bases and the J gene lost 4 bases, with 5 bases spanning the gap. CDR3 loop: CASSLTVTEAFF. The CDR3 nucleotides read TGTGCCAGCAGCTTAACTGTCACTGAAGCTTTCTTT.

For the CDR3, the DNA is TGTGCCAGTAGTCGACAGGGGGTAGGCGGGGAGCTGTTTTTT. This translates into CASSRQGVGGELFF. The chain links TRBV19 to TRBJ2-2; 9 bases align to TRBD1. This CDR3 is 14 amino acids long. Germline V CDR1 and CDR2: LNHDA, SQIVND (reference sequence). Germline trimming cut 5 bases from V and 7 bases from J; bases unmatched to any gene: 5.

The chain joins TRBV27 to TRBJ1-5; no definite D call. Germline lookup yields CDR1 MNHEY and CDR2 SMNVEV (reference sequence). V was trimmed by 2 bases and J by 0 bases, leaving 8 bases between them. The CDR3 extends over 15 amino acids. CDR3 region: CASSLGGNSNQPQHF. Written as DNA, the CDR3 is TGTGCCAGCAGTTTAGGCGGTAATAGCAATCAGCCCCAGCATTTT.

The V gene is TRBV2, the J gene TRBJ2-7; D unresolved. The CDR3 runs to 13 residues. CDR1 is SNHLY, CDR2 FYNNEI, per germline. V lost 5 bases to trimming and J lost 4 bases, with 12 bases between them. The CDR3 loop is CASSQDVLYEQYF. The CDR3 DNA follows: TGTGCCAGCAGTCAGGATGTCCTTTACGAGCAGTACTTC.

The V and J genes are TRBV15 and TRBJ2-3; 7 bases are a match to TRBD2. The V gene's germline CDR1 is LNHNV and CDR2 YYDKDF (reference sequence). J lost 6 bases, V lost 5 bases, and 14 bases had no gene match. The CDR3 extends over 16 amino acids. The CDR3 DNA reads as TGTGCCACCAGCTTGCCAACCGGGACTAAGGGGGATACGCAGTATTTT. Translating it yields CATSLPTGTKGDTQYF.

This clone occurred once. The chain's CDR3 is CASSGHSISGQPQHF. CDR3 DNA sequence: TGTGCCAGCAGCGGCCATTCCATATCAGGACAGCCCCAGCATTTT. The V and J genes are TRBV2 and TRBJ1-5; D not certain. Deletions cut 6 bases from V and 7 bases from J, with 19 bases between. Germline-derived CDR1 and CDR2 are SNHLY and FYNNEI. The CDR3 covers 15 residues. The whole variable domain, remainder taken from reference TRBV2 and TRBJ1-5, is EPEVTQTPSHQVTQMGQEVILRCVPISNHLYFYWYRQILGQKVEFLVSFYNNEISEKSEIFDDQFSVERPDGSNFTLKIRSTKLEDSAMYFCASSGHSISGQPQHFGDGTRLSIL.

This clone is a singleton in its sample. The chain joins TRBV10-3 to TRBJ1-2; a weak D match, TRBD1 (6 bases). The CDR3 is made up of 13 amino acids. The V end was cut by 2 bases, the J end by 4 bases, with 8 bases between. From germline, CDR1 is ENHRY and CDR2 SYGVKD. The CDR3 protein is CAISEGQTYGYTF. CDR3 bases: TGTGCCATCAGTGAGGGACAGACCTATGGCTACACCTTC.

The J gene is TRBJ2-1, the V gene TRBV11-2; possible D gene TRBD1, 6 bases. Germline V gene data show CDR1 as SGHAT and CDR2 as FQNNGV. V gave up 7 bases and J gave up 6 bases, with 19 bases separating them. The CDR3 runs 15 residues. This CDR3 reads CASTPAPQGSNEQFF. The CDR3 bases are TGTGCCAGCACCCCAGCCCCACAGGGAAGCAATGAGCAGTTCTTC.

CDR3 nucleotides: TGTGCCAGCAGTGATAGGCGGGTGTCGCCCTTACTGGGAGAGACCCAGTACTTC. It is translated as CASSDRRVSPLLGETQYF. The rearrangement joins TRBV6-1 to TRBJ2-5; possible D gene TRBD2, 5 bases. This CDR3 spans 18 amino acids. Germline V gene data show CDR1 as MNHNS and CDR2 as SASEGT. V was cut by 3 bases and J by 4 bases, with 24 bases left in between.

This clone was observed a few times. The genes are TRBV7-9 and TRBJ2-7, with 8 positions matching TRBD1. The CDR3 contains 14 residues. With V trimmed by 3 bases and J by 5 bases, 6 bases remained unmatched. CDR1 and CDR2 from the germline V gene are SEHNR and FQNEAQ (reference sequence). DNA for the CDR3: TGTGCCAGCAGCTTCGGACAGGGTTTCGACGAGCAGTACTTC. Its protein product is CASSFGQGFDEQYF. The whole variable domain, filled in from reference TRBV7-9 and TRBJ2-7, reads DTGVSQNPRHKITKRGQNVTFRCDPISEHNRLYWYRQTLGQGPEFLTYFQNEAQLEKSRLLSDRFSAERPKGSFSTLEIQRTEQGDSAMYLCASSFGQGFDEQYFGPGTRLTVT.

CDR3 bases: TGTGCCAGCAGCTTAGAGGGCTTTTCACCCCTCCACTTT. It is translated as CASSLEGFSPLHF. This rearrangement joins TRBV11-2 to TRBJ1-6; no clear D gene. The CDR3 is made up of 13 amino acids. Germline CDR1 is SGHAT and CDR2 is FQNNGV. V was trimmed by 0 bases and J by 9 bases, leaving 6 bases between them.

The chain is built from TRBV27 and TRBJ1-2; no clear D. V was trimmed by 5 bases and J by 3 bases, leaving 19 bases between them. The CDR3 runs 16 residues. Germline CDR1 reads MNHEY; CDR2 reads SMNVEV (reference sequence). The CDR3 bases are TGTGCCAGCAGTCGCCAGACACCACGGGAGGACTATGGCTACACCTTC. This sequence encodes CASSRQTPREDYGYTF.

This clone appeared a few times. This chain connects TRBV5-1 to TRBJ1-1, with D hard to call. Trimming cost V 0 bases and J 1 base, with 7 bases left between them. The V gene's germline CDR1 is SGHRS and CDR2 YFSETQ. This CDR3 region has 14 residues. CDR3 DNA: TGCGCCAGCAGCTTGGACAGTTGGAACACTGAAGCTTTCTTT. It is translated as CASSLDSWNTEAFF.

The chain links TRBV19 to TRBJ1-1; the match to TRBD1 covers 7 bases. The J segment lost 5 bases and the V segment lost 4 bases, leaving 4 bases of the junction unmatched. This CDR3 has 13 residues. Germline loops: CDR1 LNHDA, CDR2 SQIVND (reference sequence). The CDR3, as DNA: TGTGCCAGTAGTAACTCAGGGGGGACTGAAGCTTTCTTT. The encoded protein is CASSNSGGTEAFF.

The chain recombines TRBV2 with TRBJ2-7; TRBD2 might be the D (7 bases). This CDR3 is 12 amino acids long. CDR1 is SNHLY, CDR2 FYNNEI, per germline. V lost 11 bases and J 3 bases, leaving 14 bases between the germline ends. CDR3 nucleotide sequence: TGTGCCGGGAGGGGGGGAGACTACGAGCAGTACTTC. Protein: CAGRGGDYEQYF.

As concerns this clone: The sample holds other DNA sequences that translate to the same CDR3. The chain employs TRBV5-6 and TRBJ2-3; D is possibly TRBD2 (6 bases). This CDR3 region has 15 residues. V lost 4 bases and J 2 bases, leaving 14 bases between the germline ends. CDR1 is SGHDT, CDR2 YYEEEE, per germline. The CDR3 reads CASSPLGDSTDTQYF. The CDR3 DNA is TGTGCCAGCAGCCCCTTAGGGGACTCCACAGATACGCAGTATTTT.

The rearrangement uses TRBV2 and TRBJ2-7; 13 positions match TRBD2. CDR1 SNHLY and CDR2 FYNNEI come from the germline V gene. The CDR3 is made up of 19 amino acids. J gave up 0 bases and V 7 bases, and 15 bases lay outside the gene matches. The CDR3 DNA reads TGTGCCAGCAAAGGAGATGGGACTAGCGGGAATTTACGCTCCTACGAGCAGTACTTC. Translation gives CASKGDGTSGNLRSYEQYF.

Note on this clone: A junction boundary mismatches the germline segment, possibly from a read error. The chain couples TRBV30 to TRBJ1-3; D is perhaps TRBD1 (6 bases). Germline CDR1 is GTSNPN and CDR2 is SVGIG (reference sequence). CDR3 length: 13 amino acids. For the CDR3, the DNA is TGTGCCGGGAGGGGGGGCTCTGGAAACACCATATATTTT. Its protein is CAGRGGSGNTIYF.

This clone was seen a single time. The V gene is TRBV5-4, the J gene TRBJ2-3; TRBD2 matches at 7 bases. The CDR3 is 16 amino acids. Losses at the gene ends were 4 bases for V and 2 bases for J; bases not matched to a gene: 10. In germline, CDR1 is SGHNT, CDR2 YYREEE (reference sequence). The CDR3 coding sequence is TGTGCCAGCAGCCGATTCCTAGCGGATATCACAGATACGCAGTATTTT. This gives the protein CASSRFLADITDTQYF.